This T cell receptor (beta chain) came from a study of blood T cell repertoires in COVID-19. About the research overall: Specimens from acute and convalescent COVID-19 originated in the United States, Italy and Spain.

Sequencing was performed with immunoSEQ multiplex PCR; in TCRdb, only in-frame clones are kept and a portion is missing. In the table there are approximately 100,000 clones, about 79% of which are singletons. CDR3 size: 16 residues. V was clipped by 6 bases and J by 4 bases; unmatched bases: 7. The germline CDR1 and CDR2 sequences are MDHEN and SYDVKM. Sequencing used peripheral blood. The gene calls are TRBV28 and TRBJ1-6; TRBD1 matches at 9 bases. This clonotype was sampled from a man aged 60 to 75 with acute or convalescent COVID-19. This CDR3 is CASSTRQGGYNSPLHF. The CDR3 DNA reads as TGTGCCAGCAGCACCCGACAGGGGGGGTATAATTCACCCCTCCACTTT.